This entry is about one T cell receptor beta chain. Its specificity is not known. Profiled with immunoSEQ multiplex PCR; TCRdb holds only in-frame clones, not every one. The top ten clones hold 1.6% of a sample with fewer than 120,000 clones, 88% of them seen once. The data originate from a study of T cell responses to AZD1222 COVID-19 vaccine. From germline, CDR1 is SGHNT and CDR2 YENEEA. The CDR3 totals 14 residues. Trimming pared 0 bases from V and 6 bases from J, leaving 9 bases between. Broader study findings: The donor group comprised mostly white British people and more females; the analysis possibly underestimated clonal diversity. Variant regions that are unmutated are reportedly the target of nearly half of spike-specific TCRs. Seropositive AZD1222 recipients at baseline numbered only five or six. Mapped onto spike, vaccine-associated CD4 TCRs spanned it and were dominant at 160-218 and 743-854.

The sequence was collected from an adult in good health. The chain joins TRBV11-3 to TRBJ2-1; D remains unclear. Sequences were derived from peripheral blood, sampled on day 0 of AZD1222 vaccination. CDR3 amino acids: CASSLDRVANEQFF. CDR3 nucleotides: TGTGCCAGCAGCTTAGATCGGGTCGCCAATGAGCAGTTCTTC. Full variable domain (missing parts from reference TRBV11-3 and TRBJ2-1): EAGVVQSPRYKIIEKKQPVAFWCNPISGHNTLYWYLQNLGQGPELLIRYENEEAVDDSQLPKDRFSAERLKGVDSTLKIQPAELGDSAVYLCASSLDRVANEQFFGPGTRLTVL.